This T cell receptor beta chain originates from a study of T-cell reconstitution after alpha-beta-depleted transplantation in children. Study-wide findings and caveats: Expanded graft clones numbering several hundred reportedly gave rise to alpha-beta T cells about two months after transplant. The main origin of T-cell counts and diversity one year after transplant was newly produced T cells.

This clonotype was seen at least ten times. No antigen is known for it. Researchers prepared the TCRbeta library using unique molecular identifiers, the study reports. TCRdb analysed the PCR reads with MiXCR anew, one entry per CDR3 protein. The sample lists fewer than 750,000 distinct CDR3 sequences; under 30% were seen once. This receptor was identified in a boy in the first two years of life who had a stem cell transplant for acute myeloid leukemia, so the T cells may come from the graft donor. Specimen: PBMCs, mostly from graft donor cells, collected 360 days after TCRalphabeta/CD19-depleted stem cell transplant.

The CDR3, as DNA: TGCAGTCCCCTGGAGGGGGGAAGTAGGGCTTTCTTT. Protein product: CSPLEGGSRAFF. The chain recombines TRBV20-1 with TRBJ1-1; tentative D call: TRBD1 (6 bases). Germline V gene lookup returns CDR1 DFQATT and CDR2 SNEGSKA (reference sequence). Trimming removed 8 bases from V and 11 bases from J, with 21 bases in between. CDR3 length equals 12 residues.